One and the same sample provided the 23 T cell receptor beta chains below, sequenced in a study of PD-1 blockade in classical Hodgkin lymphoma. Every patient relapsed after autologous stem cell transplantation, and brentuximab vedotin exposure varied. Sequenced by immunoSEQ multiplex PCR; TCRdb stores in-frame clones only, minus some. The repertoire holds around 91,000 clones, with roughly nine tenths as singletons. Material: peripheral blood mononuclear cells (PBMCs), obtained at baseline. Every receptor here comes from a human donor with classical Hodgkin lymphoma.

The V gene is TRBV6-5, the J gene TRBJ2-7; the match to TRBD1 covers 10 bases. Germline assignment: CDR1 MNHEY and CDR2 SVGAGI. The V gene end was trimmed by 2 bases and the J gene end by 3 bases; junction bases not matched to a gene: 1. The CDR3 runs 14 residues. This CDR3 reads CASSYDRGHYEQYF. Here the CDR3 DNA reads TGTGCCAGCAGTTACGACAGGGGGCACTACGAGCAGTACTTC.

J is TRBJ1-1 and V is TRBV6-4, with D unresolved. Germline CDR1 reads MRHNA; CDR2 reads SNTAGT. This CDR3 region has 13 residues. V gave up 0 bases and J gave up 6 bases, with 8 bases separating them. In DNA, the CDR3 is TGTGCCAGCAGTGACTCGCGTCGCTCTGAAGCTTTCTTT. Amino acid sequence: CASSDSRRSEAFF.

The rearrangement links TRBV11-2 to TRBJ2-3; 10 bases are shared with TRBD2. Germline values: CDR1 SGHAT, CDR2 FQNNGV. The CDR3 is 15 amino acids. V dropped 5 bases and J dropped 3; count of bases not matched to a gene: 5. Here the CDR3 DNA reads TGTGCCAGCAGCGGCGGACTAGCGGCTACAGATACGCAGTATTTT. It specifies CASSGGLAATDTQYF. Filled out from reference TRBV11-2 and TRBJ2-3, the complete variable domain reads EAGVAQSPRYKIIEKRQSVAFWCNPISGHATLYWYQQILGQGPKLLIQFQNNGVVDDSQLPKDRFSAERLKGVDSTLKIQPAKLEDSAVYLCASSGGLAATDTQYFGPGTRLTVL.

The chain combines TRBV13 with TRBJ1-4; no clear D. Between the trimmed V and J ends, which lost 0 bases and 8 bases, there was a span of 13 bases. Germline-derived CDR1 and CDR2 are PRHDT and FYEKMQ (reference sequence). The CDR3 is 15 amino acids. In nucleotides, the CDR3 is TGTGCCAGCAGCTTAGGATTTGGGCTGGGGGAAAAACTGTTTTTT. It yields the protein CASSLGFGLGEKLFF.

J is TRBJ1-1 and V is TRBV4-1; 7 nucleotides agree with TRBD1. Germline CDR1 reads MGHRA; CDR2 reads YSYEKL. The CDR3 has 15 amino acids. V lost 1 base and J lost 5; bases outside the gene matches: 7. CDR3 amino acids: CASSQVGGRGTEAFF. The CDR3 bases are TGCGCCAGCAGCCAAGTAGGGGGCAGAGGGACTGAAGCTTTCTTT.

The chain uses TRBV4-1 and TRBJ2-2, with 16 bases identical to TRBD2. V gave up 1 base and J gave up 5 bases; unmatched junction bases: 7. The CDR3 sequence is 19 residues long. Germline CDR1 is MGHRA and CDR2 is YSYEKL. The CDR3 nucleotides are TGCGCCAGCAGCCAAGCCACGGGACTAGCGGGAGGGCGGACCGGGGAGCTGTTTTTT. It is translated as CASSQATGLAGGRTGELFF.

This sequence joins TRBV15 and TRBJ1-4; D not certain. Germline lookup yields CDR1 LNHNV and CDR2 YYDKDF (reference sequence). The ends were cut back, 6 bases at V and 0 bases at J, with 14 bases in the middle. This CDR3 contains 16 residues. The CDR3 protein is CATRKRRAATNEKLFF. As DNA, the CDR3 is TGTGCCACCAGAAAAAGGAGAGCAGCAACTAATGAAAAACTGTTTTTT.

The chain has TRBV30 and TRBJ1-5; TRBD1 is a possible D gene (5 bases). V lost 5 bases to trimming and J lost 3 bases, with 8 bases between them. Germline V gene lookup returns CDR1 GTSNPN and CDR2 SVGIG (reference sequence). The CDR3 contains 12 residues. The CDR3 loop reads CAWAGYNQPQHF. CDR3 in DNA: TGTGCCTGGGCAGGGTACAATCAGCCCCAGCATTTT.

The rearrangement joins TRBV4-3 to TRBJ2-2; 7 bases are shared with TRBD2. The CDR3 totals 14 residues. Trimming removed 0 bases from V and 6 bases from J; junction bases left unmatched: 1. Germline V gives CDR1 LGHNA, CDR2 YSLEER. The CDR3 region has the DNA TGCGCCAGCAGCCAAGATCGGGGGGCCGGGGAGCTGTTTTTT. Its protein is CASSQDRGAGELFF.

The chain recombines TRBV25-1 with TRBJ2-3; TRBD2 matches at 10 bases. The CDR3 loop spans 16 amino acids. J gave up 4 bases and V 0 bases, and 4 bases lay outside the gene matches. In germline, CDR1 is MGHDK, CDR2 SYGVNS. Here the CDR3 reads CASSEYLAGVPDTQYF. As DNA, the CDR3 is TGTGCCAGCAGTGAATACCTAGCGGGAGTCCCAGATACGCAGTATTTT.

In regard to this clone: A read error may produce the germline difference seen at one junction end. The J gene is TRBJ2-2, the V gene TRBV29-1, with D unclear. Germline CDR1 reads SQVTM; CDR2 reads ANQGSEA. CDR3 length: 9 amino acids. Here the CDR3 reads CSVGQTAVF. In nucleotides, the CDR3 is TGCAGCGTTGGGCAAACGGCTGTTTTT.

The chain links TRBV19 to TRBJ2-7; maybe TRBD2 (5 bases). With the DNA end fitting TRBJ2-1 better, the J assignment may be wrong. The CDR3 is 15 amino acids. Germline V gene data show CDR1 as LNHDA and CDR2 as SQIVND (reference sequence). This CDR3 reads CASSIGSRGYNEQFF. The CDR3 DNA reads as TGTGCCAGTAGTATTGGGTCTAGAGGGTACAATGAGCAGTTCTTC.

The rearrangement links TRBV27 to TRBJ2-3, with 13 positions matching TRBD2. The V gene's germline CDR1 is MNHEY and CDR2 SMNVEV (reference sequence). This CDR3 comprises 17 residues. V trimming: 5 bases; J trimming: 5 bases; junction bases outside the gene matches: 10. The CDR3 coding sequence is TGTGCCAGCAGTGGACTAGGACTAGCGGGAGCGCTAGATACGCAGTATTTT. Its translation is CASSGLGLAGALDTQYF.

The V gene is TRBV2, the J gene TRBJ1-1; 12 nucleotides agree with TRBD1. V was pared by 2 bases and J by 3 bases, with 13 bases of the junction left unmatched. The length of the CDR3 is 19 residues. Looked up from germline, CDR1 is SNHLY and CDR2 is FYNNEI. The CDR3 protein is CASSETEGTGGVRYTEAFF. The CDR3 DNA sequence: TGTGCCAGCAGTGAAACCGAAGGGACAGGGGGCGTTAGGTACACTGAAGCTTTCTTT. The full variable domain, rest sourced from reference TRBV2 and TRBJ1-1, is EPEVTQTPSHQVTQMGQEVILRCVPISNHLYFYWYRQILGQKVEFLVSFYNNEISEKSEIFDDQFSVERPDGSNFTLKIRSTKLEDSAMYFCASSETEGTGGVRYTEAFFGQGTRLTVV.

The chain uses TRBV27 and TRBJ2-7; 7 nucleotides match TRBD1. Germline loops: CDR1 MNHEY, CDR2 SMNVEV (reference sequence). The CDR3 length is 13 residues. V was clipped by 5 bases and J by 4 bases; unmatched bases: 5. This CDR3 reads CASSRRQGYEQYF. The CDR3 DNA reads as TGTGCCAGCAGTCGTAGACAGGGTTACGAGCAGTACTTC.

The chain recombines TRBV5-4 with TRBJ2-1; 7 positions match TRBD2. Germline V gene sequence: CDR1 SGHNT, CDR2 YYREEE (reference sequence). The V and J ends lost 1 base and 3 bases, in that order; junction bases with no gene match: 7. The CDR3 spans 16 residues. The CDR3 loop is CASSLFVGGYYNEQFF. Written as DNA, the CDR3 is TGTGCCAGCAGCTTGTTTGTGGGAGGGTACTACAATGAGCAGTTCTTC. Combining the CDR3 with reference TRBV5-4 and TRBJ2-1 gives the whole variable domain ETGVTQSPTHLIKTRGQQVTLRCSSQSGHNTVSWYQQALGQGPQFIFQYYREEENGRGNFPPRFSGLQFPNYSSELNVNALELDDSALYLCASSLFVGGYYNEQFFGPGTRLTVL.

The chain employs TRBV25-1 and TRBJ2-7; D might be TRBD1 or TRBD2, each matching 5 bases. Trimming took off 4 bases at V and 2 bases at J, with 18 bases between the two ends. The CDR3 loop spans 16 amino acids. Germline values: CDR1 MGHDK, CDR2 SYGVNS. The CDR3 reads CASSAFSGTNTYEQYF. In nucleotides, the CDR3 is TGTGCCAGCAGTGCTTTCTCAGGGACGAATACCTACGAGCAGTACTTC.

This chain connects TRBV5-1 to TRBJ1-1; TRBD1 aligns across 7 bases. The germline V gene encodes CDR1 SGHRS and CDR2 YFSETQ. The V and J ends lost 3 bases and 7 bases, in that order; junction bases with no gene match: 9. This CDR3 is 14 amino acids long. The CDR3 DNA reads TGCGCCAGCAGCTCCACAGGGGCGCCCGGTGAAGCTTTCTTT. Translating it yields CASSSTGAPGEAFF.

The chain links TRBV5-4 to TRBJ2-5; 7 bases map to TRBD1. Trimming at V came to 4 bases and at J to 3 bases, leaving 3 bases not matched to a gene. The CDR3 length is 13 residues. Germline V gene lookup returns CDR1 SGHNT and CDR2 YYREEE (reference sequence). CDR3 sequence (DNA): TGTGCCAGCAGCCTCACAGGGGAAGAGACCCAGTACTTC. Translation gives CASSLTGEETQYF.

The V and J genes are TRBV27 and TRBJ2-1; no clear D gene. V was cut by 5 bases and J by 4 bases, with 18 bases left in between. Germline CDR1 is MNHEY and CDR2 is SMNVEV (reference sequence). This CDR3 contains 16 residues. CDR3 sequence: CASSNRAPSKYNEQFF. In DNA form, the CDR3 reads TGTGCCAGCAGTAACCGAGCGCCTTCCAAGTACAATGAGCAGTTCTTC.

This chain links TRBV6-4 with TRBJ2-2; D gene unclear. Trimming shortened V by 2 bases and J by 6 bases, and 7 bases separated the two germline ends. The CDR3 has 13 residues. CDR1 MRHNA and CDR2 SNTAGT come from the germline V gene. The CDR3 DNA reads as TGTGCCAGCAGTGACATAGAATCCGGGGAGCTGTTTTTT. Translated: CASSDIESGELFF.

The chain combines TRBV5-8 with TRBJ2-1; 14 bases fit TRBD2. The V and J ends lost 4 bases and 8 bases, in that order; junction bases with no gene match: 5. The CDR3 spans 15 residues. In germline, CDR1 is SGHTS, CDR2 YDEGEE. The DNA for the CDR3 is TGTGCCAGCAGCAACGGACTAGCGGGAGGCGATGAGCAGTTCTTC. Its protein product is CASSNGLAGGDEQFF.

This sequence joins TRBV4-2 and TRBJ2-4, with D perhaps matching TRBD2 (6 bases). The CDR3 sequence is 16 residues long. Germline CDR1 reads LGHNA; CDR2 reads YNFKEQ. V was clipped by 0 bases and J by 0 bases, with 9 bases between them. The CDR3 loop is CASSQDSREAKNIQYF. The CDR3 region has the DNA TGTGCCAGCAGCCAAGATTCGCGGGAAGCCAAAAACATTCAGTACTTC.